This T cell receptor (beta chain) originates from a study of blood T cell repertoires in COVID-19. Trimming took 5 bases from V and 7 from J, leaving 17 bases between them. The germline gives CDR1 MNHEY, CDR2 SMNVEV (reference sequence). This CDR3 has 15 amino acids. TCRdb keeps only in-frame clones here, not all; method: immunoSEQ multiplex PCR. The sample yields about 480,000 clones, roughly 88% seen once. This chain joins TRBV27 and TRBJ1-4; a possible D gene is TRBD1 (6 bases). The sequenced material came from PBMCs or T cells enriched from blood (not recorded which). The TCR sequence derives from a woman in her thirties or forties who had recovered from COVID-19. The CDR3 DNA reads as TGTGCCAGCAGTCCATCACAGGGCCTGAGTGAAAAACTGTTTTTT. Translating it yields CASSPSQGLSEKLFF. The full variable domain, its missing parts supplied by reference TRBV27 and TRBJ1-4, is EAQVTQNPRYLITVTGKKLTVTCSQNMNHEYMSWYRQDPGLGLRQIYYSMNVEVTDKGDVPEGYKVSRKEKRNFPLILESPSPNQTSLYFCASSPSQGLSEKLFFGSGTQLSVL.